The 7 T cell receptor beta chains in this list originate from one sample, sequenced in a study of blood T cell repertoires in COVID-19. Using immunoSEQ multiplex PCR, the repertoire was profiled, and TCRdb retains in-frame clones only, with some absent. The sample comprises about 160,000 clones, approximately 80% of which are singletons, and under 7% rests with the top ten. The sample was PBMCs or T cells enriched from blood (not recorded which). All receptors derive from a man in his forties or fifties who had recovered from COVID-19.

This chain uses TRBV2 with TRBJ1-5; maybe TRBD1 (6 bases). V lost 8 bases and J 2 bases, leaving 22 bases between the germline ends. The CDR3 loop spans 17 amino acids. Germline CDR1 reads SNHLY; CDR2 reads FYNNEI. This CDR3 is CASREMEGGLGNQPQHF. The CDR3 nucleotides are TGTGCCAGCCGGGAAATGGAGGGGGGGCTGGGCAATCAGCCCCAGCATTTT.

The rearrangement links TRBV7-3 to TRBJ2-1, with 7 bases lining up with TRBD2. CDR1 and CDR2 from the germline V gene are SGHTA and FQGTGA. The CDR3 has 16 residues. J was trimmed by 0 bases and V by 5 bases; bases with no gene match: 7. CDR3 coding DNA: TGTGCCAGCAGCCCGACGGGGGGAAGCTCCTACAATGAGCAGTTCTTC. Its translation is CASSPTGGSSYNEQFF.

This chain uses TRBV6-6 with TRBJ1-2; 12 nucleotides agree with TRBD1. This CDR3 comprises 14 residues. The V gene end was trimmed by 6 bases and the J gene end by 6 bases; junction bases not matched to a gene: 5. Germline values: CDR1 MNHNY, CDR2 SVGAGI (reference sequence). The CDR3 coding sequence is TGTGCCAGCAGCGGGACAGGGGGCAGGAATGGCTACACCTTC. Translated: CASSGTGGRNGYTF.

V is TRBV7-3 and J is TRBJ2-1; D is perhaps TRBD2 (5 bases). The V gene's germline CDR1 is SGHTA and CDR2 FQGTGA. V dropped 1 base and J dropped 6 bases, with 10 bases sitting between them. This CDR3 contains 14 residues. In nucleotides, the CDR3 is TGTGCCAGCAGCTTAAATAGTCGGGGCAATGAGCAGTTCTTC. Translating gives CASSLNSRGNEQFF.

The chain employs TRBV13 and TRBJ1-1; 7 bases are shared with TRBD1. V gave up 5 bases and J gave up 6 bases; unmatched junction bases: 6. The CDR3 is made up of 13 amino acids. CDR1 is PRHDT and CDR2 is FYEKMQ in the germline V gene (reference sequence). CDR3 nucleotides: TGTGCCAGCAGCATGGGAAGGGGGCCTGAAGCTTTCTTT. Amino acid sequence: CASSMGRGPEAFF.

The V gene is TRBV13, the J gene TRBJ2-4, with a weak D call TRBD1 (6 bases). From germline, CDR1 is PRHDT and CDR2 FYEKMQ (reference sequence). The V gene lost 0 bases and the J gene lost 9 bases, with 12 bases spanning the gap. The CDR3 totals 14 residues. The CDR3 here is CASSLGRQGTIQYF. CDR3 in DNA: TGTGCCAGCAGCTTAGGCCGTCAGGGGACCATTCAGTACTTC.

The rearrangement uses TRBV7-9 and TRBJ1-1; D is unclear. There are 13 residues in the CDR3. Trimming took 5 bases from V and 7 from J, leaving 14 bases between them. In germline, CDR1 is SEHNR, CDR2 FQNEAQ (reference sequence). CDR3 amino acids: CASSPREIREAFF. In DNA, the CDR3 is TGTGCCAGCAGCCCCCGGGAAATACGTGAAGCTTTCTTT.